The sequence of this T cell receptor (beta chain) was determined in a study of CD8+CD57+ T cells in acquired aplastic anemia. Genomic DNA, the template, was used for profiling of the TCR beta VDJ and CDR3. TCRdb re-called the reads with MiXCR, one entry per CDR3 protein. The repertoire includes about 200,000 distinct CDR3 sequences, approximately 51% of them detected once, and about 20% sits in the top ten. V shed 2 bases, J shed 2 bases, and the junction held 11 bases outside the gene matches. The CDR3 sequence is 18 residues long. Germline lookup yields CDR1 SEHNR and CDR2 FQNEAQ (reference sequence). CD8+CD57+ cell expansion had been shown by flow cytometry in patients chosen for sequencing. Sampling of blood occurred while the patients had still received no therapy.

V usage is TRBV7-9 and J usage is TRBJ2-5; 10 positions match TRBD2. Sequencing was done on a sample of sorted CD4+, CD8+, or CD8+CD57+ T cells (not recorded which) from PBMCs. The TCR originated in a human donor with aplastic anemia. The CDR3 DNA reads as TGTGCCAGCAGCTTAACCAGGGGGCTAGCGGGGGATCAAGAGACCCAGTACTTC. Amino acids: CASSLTRGLAGDQETQYF. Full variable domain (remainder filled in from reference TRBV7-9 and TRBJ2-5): DTGVSQNPRHKITKRGQNVTFRCDPISEHNRLYWYRQTLGQGPEFLTYFQNEAQLEKSRLLSDRFSAERPKGSFSTLEIQRTEQGDSAMYLCASSLTRGLAGDQETQYFGPGTRLLVL.